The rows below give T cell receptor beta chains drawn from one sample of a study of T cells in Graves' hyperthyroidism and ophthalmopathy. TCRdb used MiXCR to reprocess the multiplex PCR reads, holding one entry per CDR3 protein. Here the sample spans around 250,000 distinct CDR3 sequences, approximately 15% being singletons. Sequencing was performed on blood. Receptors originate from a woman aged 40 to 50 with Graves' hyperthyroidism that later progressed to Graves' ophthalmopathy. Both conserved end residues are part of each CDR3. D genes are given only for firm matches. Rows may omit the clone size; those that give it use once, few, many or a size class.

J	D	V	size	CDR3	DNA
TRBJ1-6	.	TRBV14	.	CASSQDRGVSPLHF	TGTGCCAGCAGCCAAGATCGGGGGGTATCACCCCTCCACTTT
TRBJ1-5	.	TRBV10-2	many	CASSATGQSMNQPQHF	TGCGCCAGCAGCGCCACAGGACAGAGCATGAATCAGCCCCAGCATTTT
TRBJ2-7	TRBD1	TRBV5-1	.	CASSTGQGRREQYF	TGCGCCAGCAGCACTGGACAGGGGAGGCGCGAGCAGTACTTC
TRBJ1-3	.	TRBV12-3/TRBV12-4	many	CASSFRASGNTIYF	TGTGCCAGCAGTTTTCGGGCCTCTGGAAACACCATATATTTT
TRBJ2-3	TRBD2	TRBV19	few	CASSTTSGSANTQYF	TGTGCCAGTAGTACAACTAGCGGGAGCGCAAATACGCAGTATTTT
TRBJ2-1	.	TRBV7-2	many	CASSLQFVSYNEQFF	TGTGCCAGCAGCCTACAGTTCGTCTCCTACAATGAGCAGTTCTTC
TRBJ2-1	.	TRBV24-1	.	CATSVTSPHNEQFF	TGTGCCACCAGTGTCACTTCACCCCACAATGAGCAGTTCTTC
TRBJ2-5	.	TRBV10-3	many	CASTRRGAPGETQYF	TGTGCCTCCACTAGGCGGGGCGCCCCAGGGGAGACCCAGTACTTC
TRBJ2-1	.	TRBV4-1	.	CASSQSWGRTKYNEQFF	TGCGCCAGCAGCCAAAGTTGGGGGCGGACAAAGTACAATGAGCAGTTCTTC
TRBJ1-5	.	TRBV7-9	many	CASSLGDFSNQPQHF	TGTGCCAGCAGCTTAGGGGACTTCAGCAATCAGCCCCAGCATTTT
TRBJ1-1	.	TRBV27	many	CASSPPSGNANTEAFF	TGTGCCAGCAGTCCCCCCTCAGGGAATGCGAACACTGAAGCTTTCTTT
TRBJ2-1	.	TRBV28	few	CASSLTDNNEQFF	TGTGCCAGCAGTTTGACGGATAACAATGAGCAGTTCTTC
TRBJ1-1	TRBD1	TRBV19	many	CASSIRQGVPSNTEAFF	TGTGCCAGTAGTATTCGGCAGGGGGTCCCTTCGAACACTGAAGCTTTCTTT
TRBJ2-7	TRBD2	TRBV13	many	CASSRGLAAYEQYF	TGTGCCAGCAGTCGGGGACTAGCGGCCTACGAGCAGTACTTC
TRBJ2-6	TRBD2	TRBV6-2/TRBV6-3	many	CASSRLAGAYSGANVLTF	TGTGCCAGCAGTCGACTAGCGGGGGCCTACTCTGGGGCCAACGTCCTGACTTTC
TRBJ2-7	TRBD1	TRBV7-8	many	CASTLRLATTGGLNEQYF	TGTGCCAGCACCCTCCGGCTGGCAACGACAGGGGGTCTGAACGAGCAGTACTTC
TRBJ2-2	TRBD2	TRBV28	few	CASNFSFSGSTGELFF	TGTGCCAGCAATTTCTCGTTTAGCGGGAGTACCGGGGAGCTGTTTTTT
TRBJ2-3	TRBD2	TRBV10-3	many	CAIGWTRGEVQYF	TGTGCCATCGGGTGGACTAGAGGAGAAGTGCAGTATTTT
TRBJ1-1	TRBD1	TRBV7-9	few	CASSKDRDGKAFF	TGTGCCAGCAGCAAGGACAGGGACGGAAAAGCTTTCTTT
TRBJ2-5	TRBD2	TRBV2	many	CASSPYSGRGETQYF	TGTGCCAGCAGTCCTTACAGCGGGAGAGGCGAGACCCAGTACTTC
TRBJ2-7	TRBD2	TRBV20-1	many	CSARVPSGNSDEQYF	TGCAGTGCTAGGGTTCCTAGCGGGAATAGTGACGAGCAGTACTTC
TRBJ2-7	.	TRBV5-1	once	CASSPVPPGMRYEQYF	TGCGCCAGCAGCCCCGTCCCCCCGGGGATGCGGTACGAGCAGTACTTC